The entry that follows covers one TCR beta chain sequence. As yet, its antigen is unknown. This specimen belongs to a study of persistence of HIV-infected CD4 T cells. Study as a whole: Up to about 180 mL blood was drawn at multiple time points; a couple of donors had single-time leukapheresis.

The stimulus was an HIV-1 Gag 15-mer peptide pool, about 1 ug/peptide/mL. Sorting of responding CD4+ T cells relied on upregulated CD40 ligand together with CD69. CD8+ T cells were removed from PBMCs prior to stimulation. For around 17 hours, CD8-depleted PBMCs received anti-CD28/CD49d costimulation, a CD40-blocking antibody and enfuvirtide. The immunoSEQ assay was version 4, run in survey mode. Template was genomic DNA at about 10 ng/uL, with up to about 1 ug used per sample. Data came from immunoSEQ multiplex PCR; TCRdb stores just in-frame clones and leaves some out. The sample lists approximately 25,000 clones, roughly 70% seen once, with about 1.7% in the top ten. The germline CDR1 and CDR2 sequences are MNHEY and SVGEGT. The CDR3 totals 16 residues. Trimming pared 6 bases from V and 0 bases from J, leaving 12 bases between.

The sequence came from an adult man with HIV who was CMV-seropositive. Here the sequenced sample was CD4+ T cells sorted from PBMCs after roughly 19-hour stimulation, taken from a patient who received antiretroviral therapy. The V gene is TRBV6-2 or TRBV6-3, the J gene TRBJ1-6, with D unclear. The CDR3 DNA reads TGTGCCAGCAGCCGAGTATCGAGCTCCTATAATTCACCCCTCCACTTT. Residues: CASSRVSSSYNSPLHF.